A selection of T cell receptor beta chains follows, all from one sample in a study of cytomegalovirus exposure and HLA in healthy donors. Using immunoSEQ multiplex PCR, the repertoire was profiled, and TCRdb retains in-frame clones only, with some absent. Altogether 150,000 to 200,000 clones are present, approximately 80% being singletons, with the ten largest covering 0.85% to 1.4%. Sequenced input: PBMCs. The receptors originated from a woman aged 40 to 55 in good health and CMV-seronegative. Each CDR3 is given with its conserved first and last residue. The D gene is left open where the match is weak. Rows give clone size only sometimes, using once, few, many, or a class for an expanded clone.

CDR3aa | CDR3nt | d_gene | j_gene | len | abundance | v_gene
CASSFPTSGARQFF | TGTGCCAGCAGTTTCCCGACTAGCGGTGCTCGACAGTTCTTC | TRBD2 | TRBJ2-1 | 14 | . | TRBV27
CASADYSGRSGELFF | TGTGCCAGCGCTGACTATAGCGGGAGAAGCGGGGAGCTGTTTTTT | TRBD2 | TRBJ2-2 | 15 | . | TRBV7-6
CASSDVQGDNYGYTF | TGTGCCAGCAGTGACGTGCAGGGCGATAACTATGGCTACACCTTC | . | TRBJ1-2 | 15 | . | TRBV6-1
CASSLELAVIYEQYF | TGTGCCAGCAGCTTAGAACTAGCGGTAATATACGAGCAGTACTTC | TRBD2 | TRBJ2-7 | 15 | . | TRBV7-2
CASGLVVGQGASGYTF | TGTGCTAGTGGTTTGGTAGTAGGACAGGGGGCGTCGGGCTACACCTTC | TRBD1 | TRBJ1-2 | 16 | once | TRBV12-5
CTSSQPTSGPSTDTQYF | TGCACCAGCAGTCAACCCACTAGCGGACCTAGCACAGATACGCAGTATTTT | . | TRBJ2-3 | 17 | few | TRBV1
CASSLVLAGEETQYF | TGTGCCAGCAGCTTAGTACTAGCGGGAGAAGAGACCCAGTACTTC | TRBD2 | TRBJ2-5 | 15 | . | TRBV7-7
CASSQNPTGGLGTEAFF | TGCGCCAGCAGCCAAAATCCGACAGGGGGCTTGGGCACTGAAGCTTTCTTT | TRBD1 | TRBJ1-1 | 17 | . | TRBV4-3
CASSQGGLAGTISYEQYF | TGCGCCAGCAGCCAAGGCGGACTAGCGGGAACAATTTCCTACGAGCAGTACTTC | TRBD2 | TRBJ2-7 | 18 | . | TRBV4-1
CASRPGNNYGYTF | TGCGCCAGCAGACCCGGGAACAACTATGGCTACACCTTC | . | TRBJ1-2 | 13 | . | TRBV4-3
CASRPFRGRDQPQHF | TGTGCCAGCAGGCCCTTCAGGGGTAGGGATCAGCCCCAGCATTTT | . | TRBJ1-5 | 15 | . | TRBV6-5
CASSRGGEETQYF | TGTGCCAGCTCCCGGGGGGGCGAAGAGACCCAGTACTTC | TRBD2 | TRBJ2-5 | 13 | . | TRBV18
CASSPPGQGGYGYTF | TGTGCCAGCAGCCCCCCGGGACAGGGAGGCTATGGCTACACCTTC | TRBD1 | TRBJ1-2 | 15 | . | TRBV7-2
CASQKDISYEQYF | TGTGCCAGCCAGAAGGACATCTCCTACGAGCAGTACTTC | . | TRBJ2-7 | 13 | . | TRBV18
CASSEGTSEQFF | TGTGCCAGCAGCGAGGGGACTAGTGAGCAGTTCTTC | TRBD2 | TRBJ2-1 | 12 | few | TRBV11-3
CAGTGDGSTDTQYF | TGTGCCGGGACAGGGGATGGGAGCACAGATACGCAGTATTTT | TRBD1 | TRBJ2-3 | 14 | few | TRBV5-6
CASSLRQGAYGYTF | TGTGCCAGCAGCCTCCGACAGGGGGCCTATGGCTACACCTTC | TRBD1 | TRBJ1-2 | 14 | . | TRBV16
CASRIQGASYTDTQYF | TGTGCCAGTAGGATTCAGGGGGCGTCGTACACAGATACGCAGTATTTT | TRBD1 | TRBJ2-3 | 16 | . | TRBV19
CASRRTGVTGELFF | TGCGCCAGCAGGCGGACAGGGGTCACCGGGGAGCTGTTTTTT | TRBD1 | TRBJ2-2 | 14 | . | TRBV10-2
CSVVGTVLGNEQFF | TGCAGCGTTGTTGGGACAGTACTGGGCAATGAGCAGTTCTTC | TRBD1 | TRBJ2-1 | 14 | . | TRBV29-1
CASSLEGGFNEKLFF | TGTGCCAGCAGCCTCGAGGGCGGATTTAATGAAAAACTGTTTTTT | . | TRBJ1-4 | 15 | . | TRBV7-2
CATGLLGVGELFF | TGTGCCACCGGCCTTTTAGGGGTCGGGGAGCTGTTTTTT | . | TRBJ2-2 | 13 | . | TRBV19
CASSLYVDLADTQYF | TGTGCCAGCAGCTTGTATGTGGACTTGGCGGATACGCAGTATTTT | . | TRBJ2-3 | 15 | . | TRBV5-4
CASSLFERDSYEQYF | TGTGCCAGCAGCTTGTTCGAGCGGGACTCCTACGAGCAGTACTTC | TRBD2 | TRBJ2-7 | 15 | . | TRBV5-6
CATSSGSWAGELFF | TGTGCCACCTCATCCGGGAGTTGGGCCGGGGAGCTGTTTTTT | . | TRBJ2-2 | 14 | . | TRBV19
CAWSALAGGETQYF | TGTGCCTGGAGTGCCCTAGCGGGAGGTGAGACCCAGTACTTC | TRBD2 | TRBJ2-5 | 14 | . | TRBV30
CAISFEGGAAKNIQYF | TGTGCCATCAGCTTTGAAGGGGGGGCAGCCAAAAACATTCAGTACTTC | . | TRBJ2-4 | 16 | . | TRBV10-3
CASSLDQGGGPSEQFF | TGTGCCAGCAGCTTAGATCAAGGGGGAGGGCCAAGCGAGCAGTTCTTC | . | TRBJ2-1 | 16 | . | TRBV11-3
CASSYQRQPDTQYF | TGTGCCAGCAGTTACCAGAGACAGCCAGATACGCAGTATTTT | . | TRBJ2-3 | 14 | . | TRBV6-5
CASSDRTSGRPNEQFF | TGTGCCAGCAGCGACCGGACTAGCGGAAGACCGAATGAGCAGTTCTTC | TRBD2 | TRBJ2-1 | 16 | . | TRBV11-3
CASSVGVQGKAFF | TGTGCCAGCAGCGTAGGGGTACAGGGGAAGGCTTTCTTT | TRBD1 | TRBJ1-1 | 13 | once | TRBV9
CASSPGQGQTDTQYF | TGTGCCAGCAGCCCCGGACAGGGTCAAACAGATACGCAGTATTTT | TRBD1 | TRBJ2-3 | 15 | once | TRBV7-2
CASGAGQRETQYF | TGTGCCAGCGGCGCGGGACAGCGAGAGACCCAGTACTTC | . | TRBJ2-5 | 13 | . | TRBV11-1
CASSQDRSSGAVNTQYF | TGCGCCAGCAGCCAAGATAGGAGTAGCGGTGCGGTAAATACGCAGTATTTT | . | TRBJ2-3 | 17 | . | TRBV4-3
CASTLTGYQYF | TGTGCCAGCACCCTGACGGGGTACCAGTACTTC | . | TRBJ2-7 | 11 | . | TRBV5-8
CASSLGGQANYGYTF | TGTGCCAGCAGCTTAGGGGGCCAGGCTAACTATGGCTACACCTTC | . | TRBJ1-2 | 15 | . | TRBV7-2
CASSLDRENYGYTF | TGTGCCAGCAGCTTGGACAGGGAAAACTATGGCTACACCTTC | . | TRBJ1-2 | 14 | . | TRBV5-4
CASRGGTSGFTDTQYF | TGTGCCAGCAGAGGAGGGACTAGCGGATTCACAGATACGCAGTATTTT | TRBD2 | TRBJ2-3 | 16 | . | TRBV2
CASSLQRQSTMGGNEQFF | TGTGCCAGCAGCTTGCAAAGACAGAGTACAATGGGGGGGAATGAGCAGTTCTTC | TRBD2 | TRBJ2-1 | 18 | . | TRBV5-4
CAWSAGLERFRPYNEQFF | TGTGCCTGGAGTGCGGGACTAGAGAGGTTTCGCCCCTACAATGAGCAGTTCTTC | TRBD2 | TRBJ2-1 | 18 | few | TRBV30
CASSQEPPGSTDTQYF | TGCGCCAGCAGCCAAGAGCCCCCCGGTAGCACAGATACGCAGTATTTT | . | TRBJ2-3 | 16 | . | TRBV4-3
CATLRGNPSTDTQYF | TGTGCCACCTTGCGGGGCAACCCTAGCACAGATACGCAGTATTTT | . | TRBJ2-3 | 15 | . | TRBV6-5
CASSENLTPENEQYF | TGTGCCAGCAGCGAAAACCTAACGCCGGAGAACGAGCAGTACTTC | . | TRBJ2-7 | 15 | . | TRBV9
CASSSTGDRGRYEQYF | TGTGCCAGCAGCTCGACCGGGGACAGGGGAAGATACGAGCAGTACTTC | TRBD1 | TRBJ2-7 | 16 | . | TRBV27